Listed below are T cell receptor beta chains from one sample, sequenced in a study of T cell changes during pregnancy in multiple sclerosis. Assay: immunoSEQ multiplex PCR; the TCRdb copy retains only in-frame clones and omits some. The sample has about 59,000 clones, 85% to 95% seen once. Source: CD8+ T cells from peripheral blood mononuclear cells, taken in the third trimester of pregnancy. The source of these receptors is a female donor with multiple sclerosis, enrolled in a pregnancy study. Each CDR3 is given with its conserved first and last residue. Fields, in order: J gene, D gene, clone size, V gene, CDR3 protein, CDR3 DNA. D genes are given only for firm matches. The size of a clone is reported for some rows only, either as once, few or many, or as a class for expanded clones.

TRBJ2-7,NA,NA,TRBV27,CASSAGRPWNEQYF,TGTGCCAGCAGTGCGGGACGCCCTTGGAACGAGCAGTACTTC
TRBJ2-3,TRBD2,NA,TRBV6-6,CASSKGLAGSTDTQYF,TGTGCCAGCAGTAAGGGACTAGCGGGGAGCACAGATACGCAGTATTTT
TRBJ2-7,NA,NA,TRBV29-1,CSVESGRDSYEQYF,TGCAGCGTTGAAAGTGGCAGGGACTCCTACGAGCAGTACTTC
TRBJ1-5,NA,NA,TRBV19,CASSIRGASQPQHF,TGTGCCAGTAGTATACGGGGGGCAAGTCAGCCCCAGCATTTT
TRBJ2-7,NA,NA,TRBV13,CASSLAPSEQYF,TGTGCCAGCAGCTTAGCTCCGTCCGAGCAGTACTTC
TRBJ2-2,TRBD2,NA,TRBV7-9,CASSGRGTSGRAGAGELFF,TGTGCCAGCAGCGGCCGAGGGACTAGCGGGAGGGCCGGGGCCGGGGAGCTGTTTTTT
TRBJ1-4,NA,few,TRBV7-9,CASSRVQGDEKLFF,TGTGCCAGCAGTCGGGTACAGGGCGATGAAAAACTGTTTTTT
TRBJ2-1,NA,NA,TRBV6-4,CASSDSPATSYNEQFF,TGTGCCAGCAGTGACTCACCCGCTACTAGTTACAATGAGCAGTTCTTC
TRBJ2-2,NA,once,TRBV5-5,CASSLGQTGELFF,TGTGCCAGCAGCTTGGGGCAAACCGGGGAGCTGTTTTTT
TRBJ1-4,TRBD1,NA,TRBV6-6,CASSKPPGQPNEKLFF,TGTGCCAGCAGTAAGCCACCGGGACAGCCAAATGAAAAACTGTTTTTT
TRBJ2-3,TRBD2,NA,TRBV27,CASSLGLAGVADTQYF,TGTGCCAGCAGTTTAGGACTAGCGGGAGTAGCAGATACGCAGTATTTT
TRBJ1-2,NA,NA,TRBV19,CASSIVVQGFGYTF,TGTGCCAGTAGTATAGTTGTACAGGGTTTCGGCTACACCTTC
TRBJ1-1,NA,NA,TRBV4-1,CASSPLDLGMNTEAFF,TGCGCCAGCAGCCCCTTGGACTTGGGAATGAACACTGAAGCTTTCTTT
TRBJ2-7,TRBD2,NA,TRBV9,CASSSQLAGAYEQYF,TGTGCCAGCAGCTCCCAACTAGCGGGAGCCTACGAGCAGTACTTC
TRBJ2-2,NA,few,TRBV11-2,CASSLGVASGELFF,TGTGCCAGCAGCTTAGGGGTAGCGTCCGGGGAGCTGTTTTTT
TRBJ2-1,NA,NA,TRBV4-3,CASSQGRGSNEQFF,TGCGCCAGCAGCCAAGGTCGGGGGTCCAATGAGCAGTTCTTC
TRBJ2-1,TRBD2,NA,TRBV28,CASSLVGILAGGDNEQFF,TGTGCCAGCAGTTTAGTGGGGATTCTAGCGGGAGGGGACAATGAGCAGTTCTTC
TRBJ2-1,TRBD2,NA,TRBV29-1,CSVELADFYNEQFF,TGCAGCGTTGAACTAGCGGACTTCTACAATGAGCAGTTCTTC
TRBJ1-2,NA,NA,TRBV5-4,CASSLDGGQIDGYTF,TGTGCCAGCAGCTTGGACGGGGGGCAGATAGATGGCTACACCTTC
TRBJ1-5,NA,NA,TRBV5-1,CASSLGQNSNQPQHF,TGCGCCAGCAGCTTGGGCCAGAATAGCAATCAGCCCCAGCATTTT
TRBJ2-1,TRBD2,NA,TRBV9,CASSLGTSGREEQFF,TGTGCCAGCAGCCTTGGGACTAGCGGGAGGGAGGAGCAGTTCTTC
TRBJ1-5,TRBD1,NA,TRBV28,CASSYRQGHQPQHF,TGTGCCAGCAGTTACCGACAGGGGCATCAGCCCCAGCATTTT
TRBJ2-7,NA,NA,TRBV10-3,CAISDSSYEQYF,TGTGCCATCAGCGACAGTTCCTACGAGCAGTACTTC
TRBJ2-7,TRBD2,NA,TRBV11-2,CASRPRTSGYEQYF,TGTGCCAGCAGACCTCGGACTAGCGGCTACGAGCAGTACTTC
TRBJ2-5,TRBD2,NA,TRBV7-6,CASSYRREGQQETQYF,TGTGCCAGCAGCTACCGGCGGGAGGGACAACAAGAGACCCAGTACTTC
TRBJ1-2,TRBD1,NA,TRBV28,CASSFEGAREIYGYTF,TGTGCCAGCAGTTTCGAGGGGGCCAGAGAGATCTATGGCTACACCTTC
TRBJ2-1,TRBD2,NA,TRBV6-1,CASSELGGRYNEQFF,TGTGCCAGCAGTGAACTCGGCGGGAGATACAATGAGCAGTTCTTC
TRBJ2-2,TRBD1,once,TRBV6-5,CASGDREAGELFF,TGTGCCAGCGGGGACAGGGAGGCCGGGGAGCTGTTTTTT
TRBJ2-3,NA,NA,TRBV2,CASSAGRSRGPESNIDTQYF,TGTGCCAGCAGTGCTGGGAGGTCCCGAGGCCCGGAGAGTAACATCGATACGCAGTATTTT
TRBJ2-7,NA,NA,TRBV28,CATLGAVRYEQYF,TGTGCCACCCTGGGGGCTGTTCGCTACGAGCAGTACTTC
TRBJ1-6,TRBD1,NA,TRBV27,CACGTGKNSPLHF,TGTGCCTGCGGGACAGGGAAAAATTCACCCCTCCACTTT
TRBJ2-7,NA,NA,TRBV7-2,CASSSRGSSYEQYF,TGTGCCAGCAGCTCGAGAGGGAGCTCCTACGAGCAGTACTTC
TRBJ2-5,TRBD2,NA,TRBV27,CASSLSWASGRQETQYF,TGTGCCAGCAGTTTATCGTGGGCTAGCGGGAGACAAGAGACCCAGTACTTC
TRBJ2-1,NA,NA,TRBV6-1,CASSGEASSYNEQFF,TGTGCCAGCAGTGGGGAGGCTAGCTCCTACAATGAGCAGTTCTTC
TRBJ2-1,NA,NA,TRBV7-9,CASSSAGEQFF,TGTGCCAGCAGCTCGGCGGGAGAGCAGTTCTTC
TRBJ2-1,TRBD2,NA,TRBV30,CAWRDLAGGRSYNEQFF,TGTGCCTGGAGAGATCTAGCGGGAGGACGCTCCTACAATGAGCAGTTCTTC
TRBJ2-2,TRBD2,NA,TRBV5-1,CASSLEWGLAGNYGELFF,TGCGCCAGCAGCTTGGAGTGGGGACTAGCGGGAAATTACGGGGAGCTGTTTTTT
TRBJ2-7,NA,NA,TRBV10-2,CASSDSGSSYEQYF,TGCGCCAGCAGTGACTCCGGGAGCTCCTACGAGCAGTACTTC
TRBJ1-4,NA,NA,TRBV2,CASSDLRTLANEKLFF,TGTGCCAGCAGTGATTTGCGGACTCTCGCTAATGAAAAACTGTTTTTT
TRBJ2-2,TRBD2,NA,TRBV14,CASRRAGGATGELFF,TGTGCCAGCAGACGAGCGGGGGGCGCGACCGGGGAGCTGTTTTTT
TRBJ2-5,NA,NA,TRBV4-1,CASSPPRVGETQYF,TGCGCCAGCAGCCCCCCACGAGTTGGAGAGACCCAGTACTTC
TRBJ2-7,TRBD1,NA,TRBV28,CASSFRGQRYYEQYF,TGTGCCAGCAGTTTCAGGGGGCAGCGATACTACGAGCAGTACTTC